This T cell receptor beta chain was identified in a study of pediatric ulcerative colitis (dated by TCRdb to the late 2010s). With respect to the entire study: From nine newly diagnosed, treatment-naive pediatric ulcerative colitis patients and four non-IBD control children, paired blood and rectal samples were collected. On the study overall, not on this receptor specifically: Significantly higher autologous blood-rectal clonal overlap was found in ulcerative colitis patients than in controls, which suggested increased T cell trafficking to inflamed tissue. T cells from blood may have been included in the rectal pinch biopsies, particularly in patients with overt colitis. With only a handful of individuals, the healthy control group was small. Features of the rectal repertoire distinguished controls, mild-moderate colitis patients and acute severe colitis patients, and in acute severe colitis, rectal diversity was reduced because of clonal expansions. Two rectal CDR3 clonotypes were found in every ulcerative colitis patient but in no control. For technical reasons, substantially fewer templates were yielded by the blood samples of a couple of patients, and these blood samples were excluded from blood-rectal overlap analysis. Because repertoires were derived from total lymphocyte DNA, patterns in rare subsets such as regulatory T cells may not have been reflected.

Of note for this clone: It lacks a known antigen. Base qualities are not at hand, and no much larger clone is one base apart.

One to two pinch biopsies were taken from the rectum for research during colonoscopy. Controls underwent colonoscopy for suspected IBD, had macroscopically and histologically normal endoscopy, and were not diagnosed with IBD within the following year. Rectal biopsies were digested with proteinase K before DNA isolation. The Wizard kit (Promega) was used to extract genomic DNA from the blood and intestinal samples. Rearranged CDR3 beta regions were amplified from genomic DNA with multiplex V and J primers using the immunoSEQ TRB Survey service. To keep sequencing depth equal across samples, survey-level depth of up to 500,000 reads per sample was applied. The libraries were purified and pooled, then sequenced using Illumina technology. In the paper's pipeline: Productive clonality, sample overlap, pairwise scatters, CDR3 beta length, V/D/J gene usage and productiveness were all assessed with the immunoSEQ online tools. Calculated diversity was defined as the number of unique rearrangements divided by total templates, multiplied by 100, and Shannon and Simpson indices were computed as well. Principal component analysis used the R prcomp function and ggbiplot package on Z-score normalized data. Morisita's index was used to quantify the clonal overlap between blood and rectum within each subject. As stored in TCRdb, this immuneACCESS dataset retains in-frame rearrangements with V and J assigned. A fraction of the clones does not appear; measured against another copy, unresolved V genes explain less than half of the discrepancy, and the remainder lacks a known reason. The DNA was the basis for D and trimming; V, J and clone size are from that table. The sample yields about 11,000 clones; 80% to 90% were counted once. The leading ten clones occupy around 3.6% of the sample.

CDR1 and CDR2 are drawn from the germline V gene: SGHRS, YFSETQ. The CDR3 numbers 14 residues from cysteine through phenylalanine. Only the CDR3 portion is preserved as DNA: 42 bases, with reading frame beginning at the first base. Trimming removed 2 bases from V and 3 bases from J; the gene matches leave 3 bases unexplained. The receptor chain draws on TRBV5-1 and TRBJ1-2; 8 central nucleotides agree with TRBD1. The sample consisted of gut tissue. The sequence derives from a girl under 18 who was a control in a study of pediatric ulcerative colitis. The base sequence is TGCGCCAGCAGCTTTGACAGGGGATACTATGGCTACACCTTC. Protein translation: CASSFDRGYYGYTF.